The 10 T cell receptor delta chains below were found in one sample sequenced in a study of human gamma delta and Vdelta1 T cells. TCRdb re-called clones from the PCR reads using CATT. The sample has roughly 1,400 delta-chain clones, approximately 41% seen once. The sequenced material came from Vdelta1 gamma-delta T cells from blood. The receptors derive from a human donor in good health.

In this sample, this clone turned up a few times. This rearrangement joins TRDV1 to TRDJ1; 9 bases align to TRDD2. With V trimmed by 3 bases and J by 0 bases, 32 bases remained unmatched. Germline CDR1 is TSWWSYY and CDR2 is QGS. This CDR3 is 25 amino acids long. CDR3 DNA: TGTGCTCTTGGGGACCGGCCTTCCTACGTTGCTGGGGGCCGCCTCATGGGCTATTACACCGATAAACTCATCTTT. Amino acids: CALGDRPSYVAGGRLMGYYTDKLIF.

In its sample, this clone is large. This rearrangement joins TRDV1 to TRDJ1, with TRDD3 matching over 9 bases. The germline V gene encodes CDR1 TSWWSYY and CDR2 QGS. The CDR3 runs to 21 residues. Losses at the gene ends were 5 bases for V and 0 bases for J; bases not matched to a gene: 22. The CDR3: CALGKRCPGGSVVRYTDKLIF. CDR3 in DNA: TGTGCTCTTGGGAAAAGGTGCCCTGGGGGATCTGTCGTCCGGTACACCGATAAACTCATCTTT.

This clone counts as medium-sized. V gene TRDV1 combines with J gene TRDJ1; TRDD3 aligns across 7 bases. Germline loops: CDR1 TSWWSYY, CDR2 QGS. J gave up 1 base and V 0 bases, and 11 bases lay outside the gene matches. This CDR3 is 18 amino acids long. Here the CDR3 DNA reads TGTGCTCTTGGGGAACTTCACTACGGGGGGATCTCCACCGATAAACTCATCTTT. This sequence encodes CALGELHYGGISTDKLIF.

By share of the sample, this clone is large. The chain recombines TRDV1 with TRDJ1, with 9 bases identical to TRDD3. Trimming removed 0 bases from V and 1 base from J; junction bases left unmatched: 15. The CDR3 sequence is 20 residues long. CDR1 TSWWSYY and CDR2 QGS come from the germline V gene. For the CDR3, the DNA is TGTGCTCTTGGGGAACTAATCCCTACCCCGACTGGGGGACTCACCGATAAACTCATCTTT. This sequence encodes CALGELIPTPTGGLTDKLIF.

The chain combines TRDV1 with TRDJ1, with unresolved D. V dropped 1 base and J dropped 0 bases, with 36 bases sitting between them. This CDR3 has 24 amino acids. CDR1 TSWWSYY and CDR2 QGS come from the germline V gene. CDR3 sequence (DNA): TGTGCTCTTGGGGAACAATCTGATCCGGGCGGATTCTGGTTTATCCGGCCCCACACCGATAAACTCATCTTT. Translated, it gives CALGEQSDPGGFWFIRPHTDKLIF.

Comment on this clone: Given a far larger clone just one base away, this is likely a sequencing read error. The chain couples TRDV1 to TRDJ1, with D perhaps matching TRDD3 (6 bases). The CDR3 is 18 residues long. Between the trimmed V and J ends, which lost 1 base and 0 bases, there was a span of 18 bases. Germline CDR1 is TSWWSYY and CDR2 is QGS. CDR3 coding DNA: TGTGCTCTTGGGGAACGAACGTGGGGGTTACGCTACACCGATAAACTCATCTTT. It codes for CALGERTWGLRYTDKLIF.

This clone qualifies as large. This sequence joins TRDV1 and TRDJ1; TRDD2 is a possible D gene (6 bases). V lost 3 bases, J lost 4 bases, and 30 bases lay in between. The CDR3 loop spans 20 amino acids. Germline V gives CDR1 TSWWSYY, CDR2 QGS. The CDR3 DNA sequence: TGTGCTCTTGGGGAGGCAATCCTTCCCAGGTGGCAGGGGAGGAGCGATAAACTCATCTTT. It is translated as CALGEAILPRWQGRSDKLIF.

On this clone itself: This may stem from a read error, because a much larger clone lies one nucleotide away. Other DNA sequences in the same sample also yield this CDR3. The rearrangement links TRDV1 to TRDJ1; TRDD3 matches at 11 bases. The CDR3 contains 22 residues. Germline values: CDR1 TSWWSYY, CDR2 QGS. CDR3 DNA sequence: TGTGCGCTTGGGGAACTGAAACTTGGGGGATACGGACTTGGGGGGTACACCGATAAACTCATCTTT. Its translation: CALGELKLGGYGLGGYTDKLIF.

About this clone: Since a much larger clone is just one base distant, this may be a read error. The gene calls are TRDV1 and TRDJ1, with D perhaps matching TRDD3 (8 bases). Germline V lookup: CDR1 TSWWSYY, CDR2 QGS. The V and J ends lost 1 base and 0 bases respectively, with 33 bases between them. The CDR3 is made up of 23 amino acids. DNA for the CDR3: TGTGCTCTTGGGGAACGTAGGGATTCCTACGTGTACCGGGGGATAGGGTACACCGATAAACTCATCTTT. Translation: CALGERRDSYVYRGIGYTDKLIF.

Of note for this clone: Since a much larger clone is just one base distant, this may be a read error. The V and J genes are TRDV1 and TRDJ1; TRDD3 aligns across 9 bases. Trimming removed 2 bases from V and 0 bases from J; junction bases left unmatched: 25. Germline CDR1 and CDR2: TSWWSYY and QGS. The length of the CDR3 is 23 residues. CDR3 amino acids: CALGERPDFLFPCWGMYTDKLIF. The CDR3 DNA follows: TGTGCTCTTGGGGAAAGGCCGGATTTCCTTTTCCCTTGCTGGGGGATGTACACCGATAAACTCATCTTT.